This T cell receptor beta chain was documented in a study of shared clonotypes between healthy human individuals (TCRdb year 2020). In terms of the full investigation: The cohort comprised two women and a few men aged 18 to 49 years. For each donor, CD4 naive and CD4 memory were each given three plates, CD8 naive was given two plates, and CD8 memory was given one plate. The study deeply sequenced blood TCR repertoires of about 5 healthy adults to estimate repertoire size and the extent of clonotype sharing between individuals. Libraries were prepared and TCR repertoires were sequenced by different laboratories using diverse techniques, in order to increase sequencing depth and limit assay-specific biases. Per donor, leukapheresis produced somewhere between about 0.85 and 9.5 billion PBMCs.

From the cysteine up to the phenylalanine, the CDR3 has a length of 14 residues. Of the read, only the CDR3 DNA is kept; its 42 bases are in frame from base 1. CDR1 SGHRS and CDR2 YFSETQ were looked up in the germline V gene. V is pared back by 1 base and J by 5 bases, with 12 bases lying between the germline termini. Study-wide findings and limitations: Across four donors, approximately 4.6% of naive CD4, approximately 3.6% of naive CD8, about 2% of memory CD4, and 0.4% to 0.45% of memory CD8 clonotypes were shared. The genetic and exposure-history diversity represented was limited by the small number of donors. Clonotypes shared by all four sorted-subset donors showed higher generation probabilities than non-shared clonotypes. Sampling was restricted to blood, and TCR repertoires in tissues likely differ from the TCR repertoires found in blood. Pairwise subsampling indicated that sequencing depth was expected to affect the degree of clonotype sharing among donors. Naive subsets generally had larger estimated clonotype richness than memory subsets did. Rarefaction of sorted-subset datasets indicated incomplete sequencing despite the large sequencing depth.

Note on this clone: It has no known antigen specificity. Per-base qualities were not stored, and no clone one base away is much larger.

Using the deep immunoSEQ assay, multiplex PCR amplified TCR CDR3 regions from genomic DNA. Extracted genomic DNA from each cell subset was distributed evenly across all wells of several immunoSEQ 96-well plates, and each plate was treated as a replicate. For sorted subsets, each replicate PCR was loaded with about 200 ng genomic DNA, equivalent to roughly 30,000 T cell genomes. Purified libraries were measured with a Qubit 3.0 fluorometer, size-checked on a Bioanalyzer 2100, and measured again with the KAPA Library Quantification kit. A separate single-read 150-cycle Illumina NextSeq 550 flow cell was used to sequence each immunoSEQ 96-well plate. The published analysis was carried out like this. Because the immunoSEQ output included only junctional sequences and no quality scores, the filtering could not be the same as the filtering used for full-length reads. To assign V/J genes and CDR3, sequences were annotated using PyIR, a Python wrapper for IgBLAST v1.9, with IMGT germline references. Any read was removed if the V/J assignment was weak (E-value above 1e-6), the CDR3 was missing, or the read contained stop codons, out-of-frame junctions, or ambiguous translated residues. V3J clonotypes were defined by identical inferred V gene, J gene, and CDR3 amino acid sequence. Percentage overlap between repertoires was calculated by dividing the number of shared unique clonotypes by the size of the smaller repertoire. Repertoire richness was assessed with RTK rarefaction, the Chao1 estimator, and Recon v2.1 estimates of unobserved clonotypes. Generation probabilities were computed with OLGA for all TCRbeta clonotypes obtained by the gDNA method from a few donors. As stored in TCRdb, this immuneACCESS dataset retains in-frame rearrangements with V and J assigned. A fraction of the clones does not appear; measured against another copy, unresolved V genes explain less than half of the discrepancy, and the remainder lacks a known reason. The DNA was the basis for D and trimming; V, J and clone size are from that table. In this sample the table shows fewer than 3 million clones, less than 95% of which occur a single time. In total, the top ten clones hold approximately 0.4% of the sample.

Donors were healthy HIV-negative adults with no recently reported acute infections or vaccinations. Every donor was a Caucasian adult living in Nashville, Tennessee, USA. Magnetic negative selection was used to enrich CD4+ T cells, after which naive cells were positively selected on CD45RA and the negative fraction became the memory subset. Blood was collected by leukapheresis, and PBMCs were isolated by Ficoll-Histopaque density gradient centrifugation and then cryopreserved in liquid nitrogen vapor phase. Analytical flow cytometry was used to check the purity and quantity of each magnetically sorted T cell population. Genomic DNA was isolated from each sorted fraction and quantified by UV absorbance on a Nanodrop 2000c.

The receptor's source is a man between 18 and 35 years old in good health. Some clones in this sample may be carry-over from other donors' samples. The specimen was naive CD4+ T cells from PBMCs. The cell subset or site label here, explained by the study, means: CD45RA+ positively selected. The sequence joins TRBV5-1 to TRBJ2-5; there is no confident call for the D gene. The CDR3 region: CASSLSGDAETQYF. DNA sequence: TGCGCCAGCAGCTTGAGTGGGGATGCGGAGACCCAGTACTTC. Reference TRBV5-1 and TRBJ2-5 genes cover what lies past the CDR3, so the full variable domain is KAGVTQTPRYLIKTRGQQVTLSCSPISGHRSVSWYQQTPGQGLQFLFEYFSETQRNKGNFPGRFSGRQFSNSRSEMNVSTLELGDSALYLCASSLSGDAETQYFGPGTRLLVL.